The rows below give T cell receptor beta chains drawn from one sample of a study of blood T cell repertoires in COVID-19. Produced via immunoSEQ multiplex PCR; TCRdb's table is partial and in-frame only. This sample yields roughly 250,000 clones, of which approximately 86% are seen a single time; 2.5% to 3% belongs to the top ten. Sequenced material: PBMCs or T cells enriched from blood (not recorded which). These TCRs come from a woman in her 30s with acute COVID-19. The CDR3 runs from the conserved cysteine through the conserved F or W. The D gene is left open where the match is weak. Size values are once, few and many counts, or a class for expanded clones, and some rows have none.

v_gene,d_gene,abundance,j_gene,CDR3nt,CDR3aa
TRBV3-1/TRBV3-2,TRBD1,-,TRBJ1-2,TGTGCCAGCAGCCCAGGGGGACCGTATGGCTACACCTTC,CASSPGGPYGYTF
TRBV14,TRBD1,-,TRBJ1-3,TGTGCCAGCAGCCAAGCCGGGACAGGGTATGGAAACACCATATATTTT,CASSQAGTGYGNTIYF
TRBV6-5,-,-,TRBJ1-5,TGTGCCAGCAGTTCAGTTCACGAAGATCAGCCCCAGCATTTT,CASSSVHEDQPQHF
TRBV7-8,-,once,TRBJ1-5,TGTGCCAGCAGCTTAGAGGGGCAGCCAAATCAGCCCCAGCATTTT,CASSLEGQPNQPQHF
TRBV5-5,-,-,TRBJ2-7,TGTGCCAGCAGCTTAATGCTCGGCTACGAGCAGTACTTC,CASSLMLGYEQYF
TRBV3-1/TRBV3-2,-,-,TRBJ2-1,TGTGCCAGCAGCCATATTAGCGCGAGCAATGAGCAGTTCTTC,CASSHISASNEQFF
TRBV5-1,TRBD1,few,TRBJ1-1,TGCGCCAGCAGCTTGTTTGTGGCAGGGGGGCTGAACACTGAAGCTTTCTTT,CASSLFVAGGLNTEAFF
TRBV19,-,few,TRBJ1-3,TGTGCCAGTAGTTGGCGGAGCTCTGGAAACACCATATATTTT,CASSWRSSGNTIYF
TRBV15,TRBD1,-,TRBJ1-1,TGTGCCACCAGCAGACCCACAGGGGGCACTGAAGCTTTCTTT,CATSRPTGGTEAFF
TRBV6-5,TRBD1,-,TRBJ1-2,TGTGCCAGCAGGGGTGGGGACAGCTATGGCTACACCTTC,CASRGGDSYGYTF
TRBV2,-,few,TRBJ1-4,TGTGCCAGTCGTACAGGGTTCATGGTTGAAAAACTGTTTTTT,CASRTGFMVEKLFF
TRBV7-2,-,-,TRBJ1-2,TGTGCCAGCAGCTTAGGCCAGGTGGACTATGGCTACACCTTC,CASSLGQVDYGYTF
TRBV5-6,-,-,TRBJ2-1,TGTGCCAGCAGCTTCAGGGAACGCTCCTACAATGAGCAGTTCTTC,CASSFRERSYNEQFF
TRBV3-1/TRBV3-2,-,few,TRBJ2-2,TGTGCCAGCAGCCCCAGGTTTGACACCGGGGAGCTGTTTTTT,CASSPRFDTGELFF
TRBV19,-,-,TRBJ1-2,TGTGCCAGTAGTACAGGACAGAAGACTAACTATGGCTACACCTTC,CASSTGQKTNYGYTF
TRBV10-3,-,once,TRBJ1-4,TGTGCCATCAGTCACGGGACACTAGCTAATGAAAAACTGTTTTTT,CAISHGTLANEKLFF
TRBV7-8,-,-,TRBJ1-2,TGTGCCAGCAGCTTAGGTCGGGGTGAGGGCTACACCTTC,CASSLGRGEGYTF
TRBV19,TRBD1,-,TRBJ1-2,TGTGCCAGTAGTTCGGGGACAGGGGAAGGCTACACCTTC,CASSSGTGEGYTF
TRBV5-4,-,-,TRBJ1-4,TGTGCCAGCAGCTCGTACGGACAGGAAAAACTGTTTTTT,CASSSYGQEKLFF
TRBV7-2,-,-,TRBJ1-4,TGTGCCAGCAGCTTAGGGAGTTCCCTTAATGAAAAACTGTTTTTT,CASSLGSSLNEKLFF
TRBV6-1,TRBD1,-,TRBJ1-1,TGTGCCGCAGGGGGGTGGACCATGAACACTGAAGCTTTCTTT,CAAGGWTMNTEAFF
TRBV6-1,-,-,TRBJ2-1,TGTGCCAGCAGTGAAGATAAGCGCGAACCACTCACCAATGAGCAGTTCTTC,CASSEDKREPLTNEQFF
TRBV18,-,once,TRBJ1-1,TGTGCCAGCTCACCCACAACCATGAACACTGAAGCTTTCTTT,CASSPTTMNTEAFF
TRBV5-6,-,-,TRBJ1-2,TGTGCCAGCAAGGGAGGGGCTTCAGGTGGCTACACCTTC,CASKGGASGGYTF
TRBV27,TRBD1,-,TRBJ2-7,TGTGCCAGCAGTTCCCGACAGGGACGGCTCTACGAGCAGTACTTC,CASSSRQGRLYEQYF
TRBV7-2,TRBD1,-,TRBJ1-2,TGTGCCAGCAGCGATCCCGAGGGGGCCGGCTACACCTTC,CASSDPEGAGYTF
TRBV7-8,-,-,TRBJ1-5,TGTGCCAGCAGCCTTCTGAGTCTATATCAGCCCCAGCATTTT,CASSLLSLYQPQHF
TRBV30,-,-,TRBJ1-1,TGTGCCTGGAGTACGGGCACTGAAGCTTTCTTT,CAWSTGTEAFF
TRBV20-1,-,once,TRBJ2-7,TGCAGTACTAGTGGCGGGAACACCCTTGGGGAGCAGTACTTC,CSTSGGNTLGEQYF
TRBV6-4,TRBD1,once,TRBJ1-1,TGTGCCAGCAGCTCCGGGACAGGGAAAGGGGAAGCTTTCTTT,CASSSGTGKGEAFF
TRBV18,-,-,TRBJ1-2,TGTGCCAGCTTACAGGGAAAGGCTTGGAGTGGCTACACCTTC,CASLQGKAWSGYTF
TRBV2,-,-,TRBJ2-5,TGTGCCAGCAGTGAATTGATGGGGGGGACCCAGTACTTC,CASSELMGGTQYF